A selection of T cell receptor beta chains follows, all from one sample in a study of blood T cell repertoires in COVID-19. Clones were read by immunoSEQ multiplex PCR, and TCRdb kept only the in-frame ones, dropping some. The repertoire holds about 300,000 clones, with approximately 85% as singletons. Sequencing input: PBMCs or T cells enriched from blood (not recorded which). These receptors were taken from a man aged 25 to 45 who had recovered from COVID-19. Both conserved end residues are part of each CDR3. Each record gives: CDR3 length, D gene, J gene, clone size, V gene, CDR3 protein, CDR3 DNA. D genes are given only for firm matches. Some rows have no size entry. The others give once, few or many, or a class for an expanded clone.

13,.,TRBJ1-5,few,TRBV7-2,CASSVRGNQPQHF,TGTGCCAGCAGCGTCAGGGGCAATCAGCCCCAGCATTTT
14,TRBD1,TRBJ1-1,.,TRBV30,CAWMRTGQSTEAFF,TGTGCCTGGATGAGGACAGGTCAGAGCACTGAAGCTTTCTTT
18,.,TRBJ2-5,.,TRBV24-1,CATSDPRAPEGPQETQYF,TGTGCCACCAGTGACCCGCGGGCCCCAGAGGGCCCCCAAGAGACCCAGTACTTC
16,TRBD1,TRBJ2-1,.,TRBV6-5,CASNYMAGGSYNEQFF,TGTGCCAGCAATTACATGGCAGGGGGTTCCTACAATGAGCAGTTCTTC
18,TRBD2,TRBJ2-3,.,TRBV7-6,CASGPGLAGGRGGDTQYF,TGTGCCAGCGGCCCTGGATTGGCGGGGGGCCGGGGGGGAGATACGCAGTATTTT
15,.,TRBJ1-4,.,TRBV19,CASKTVPATNEKLFF,TGTGCCAGTAAAACAGTACCTGCAACTAATGAAAAACTGTTTTTT
15,.,TRBJ2-2,.,TRBV7-2,CASSLRQQNTGELFF,TGTGCCAGCAGCTTAAGACAGCAAAACACCGGGGAGCTGTTTTTT
15,.,TRBJ2-3,.,TRBV7-9,CASSLGNPSTDTQYF,TGTGCCAGCAGCCTCGGGAATCCCAGCACAGATACGCAGTATTTT
14,.,TRBJ1-5,.,TRBV5-8,CASSRTSRDQPQHF,TGTGCCAGCAGCCGCACTAGCCGAGATCAGCCCCAGCATTTT
16,.,TRBJ1-6,.,TRBV18,CASSPAGRHSNSPLHF,TGTGCCAGCTCACCGGCCGGCAGACACAGTAATTCACCCCTCCACTTT
15,.,TRBJ1-4,.,TRBV6-6,CASSSPGVTNEKLFF,TGTGCCAGCAGTTCACCAGGGGTTACTAATGAAAAACTGTTTTTT
14,TRBD1,TRBJ1-2,.,TRBV11-2,CASSDRTGGYGYTF,TGTGCCAGCAGCGACCGGACAGGGGGCTATGGCTACACCTTC
17,.,TRBJ2-7,.,TRBV6-4,CASSEWVSGKRLDEQYF,TGTGCCAGCAGTGAGTGGGTGTCGGGTAAACGACTAGACGAGCAGTACTTC
14,TRBD1,TRBJ1-5,.,TRBV6-6,CASRDKQGDQPQHF,TGTGCCAGCAGAGATAAACAGGGGGATCAGCCCCAGCATTTT
15,.,TRBJ2-1,.,TRBV30,CAWRRTGPRNNEQFF,TGTGCCTGGAGGCGCACAGGGCCGAGGAACAATGAGCAGTTCTTC
18,TRBD1,TRBJ1-1,few,TRBV19,CASKYPNRGGGQNTEAFF,TGTGCCAGCAAGTATCCGAACAGGGGCGGGGGGCAGAACACTGAAGCTTTCTTT
12,.,TRBJ1-1,once,TRBV6-5,CASSSTGGEAFF,TGTGCCAGCAGTTCGACCGGGGGTGAAGCTTTCTTT
15,.,TRBJ1-6,.,TRBV5-1,CASSLGGQGNSPLHF,TGCGCCAGCAGCTTGGGCGGGCAGGGGAATTCACCCCTCCACTTT
15,.,TRBJ1-2,.,TRBV4-3,CASSQDRVSGNGYTF,TGCGCCAGCAGCCAAGATCGGGTCTCTGGAAATGGCTACACCTTC
18,.,TRBJ1-3,.,TRBV11-2,CASSLAPGVWGSGNTIYF,TGTGCCAGCAGCTTAGCACCAGGGGTGTGGGGCTCTGGAAACACCATATATTTT
17,TRBD1,TRBJ1-4,.,TRBV5-1,CASSLGTGGGTNEKLFF,TGCGCCAGCAGCTTGGGCACAGGGGGTGGAACTAATGAAAAACTGTTTTTT
15,TRBD1,TRBJ1-4,.,TRBV29-1,CSVASGTDIGEKLFF,TGCAGCGTTGCCTCCGGGACAGACATCGGTGAAAAACTGTTTTTT
18,TRBD1,TRBJ2-6,once,TRBV4-1,CASSHPDRGLSGANVLTF,TGCGCCAGCAGCCATCCAGACAGGGGGCTTTCTGGGGCCAACGTCCTGACTTTC
16,TRBD2,TRBJ2-1,once,TRBV3-1/TRBV3-2,CASSLLAGPAYNEQFF,TGTGCCAGCAGCCTCTTAGCGGGGCCAGCCTACAATGAGCAGTTCTTC
13,.,TRBJ1-6,.,TRBV30,CAWSVLGNSPLHF,TGTGCCTGGAGTGTACTGGGCAATTCACCCCTCCACTTT
16,.,TRBJ1-2,.,TRBV9,CASSTTPGPNHYGYTF,TGTGCCAGCAGCACAACCCCAGGTCCTAACCACTATGGCTACACCTTC
15,.,TRBJ2-1,.,TRBV6-5,CASSSPRSGNNEQFF,TGTGCCAGCAGTTCCCCCCGAAGCGGAAACAATGAGCAGTTCTTC
16,.,TRBJ1-4,.,TRBV4-3,CASSQQPGEGGEKLFF,TGCGCCAGCAGCCAGCAGCCTGGGGAGGGGGGTGAAAAACTGTTTTTT
14,.,TRBJ2-3,.,TRBV7-3,CASSWGQITDTQYF,TGTGCCAGCAGCTGGGGGCAGATCACAGATACGCAGTATTTT
16,.,TRBJ2-5,.,TRBV7-9,CASSLVIVSGQETQYF,TGTGCCAGCAGCTTAGTTATAGTTTCGGGACAAGAGACCCAGTACTTC
15,TRBD1,TRBJ2-2,.,TRBV9,CASSVQGVGTGELFF,TGTGCCAGCAGCGTACAGGGGGTCGGCACCGGGGAGCTGTTTTTT
15,TRBD1,TRBJ1-3,.,TRBV3-1/TRBV3-2,CASSPRDRGGNTIYF,TGTGCCAGCAGCCCCCGGGACAGGGGTGGAAACACCATATATTTT
14,.,TRBJ2-2,.,TRBV19,CASSSIRTRRELFF,TGTGCCAGTAGCTCGATCCGGACAAGGCGGGAGCTGTTTTTT
15,.,TRBJ1-2,.,TRBV7-9,CASSLARRDQEGYTF,TGTGCCAGCAGCTTAGCTCGGCGGGATCAGGAAGGCTACACCTTC
14,TRBD1,TRBJ2-4,.,TRBV27,CASRRTGDKNIQYF,TGTGCCAGCAGAAGGACAGGGGACAAAAACATTCAGTACTTC
15,.,TRBJ1-2,.,TRBV5-1,CASSWGVRGSNGYTF,TGCGCCAGCAGCTGGGGGGTGCGGGGATCAAATGGCTACACCTTC
17,TRBD1,TRBJ1-2,.,TRBV7-9,CASSFSRTGGWGYGYTF,TGTGCCAGCAGCTTTTCCAGGACAGGGGGCTGGGGCTATGGCTACACCTTC
13,TRBD1,TRBJ1-2,.,TRBV7-2,CASSFTGVDGYTF,TGTGCCAGCAGCTTTACAGGGGTGGATGGCTACACCTTC
18,TRBD1,TRBJ1-6,.,TRBV6-1,CASSERGRGLGGDSPLHF,TGTGCCAGCAGTGAACGCGGCAGGGGGCTGGGGGGGGATTCACCCCTCCACTTT
16,.,TRBJ2-1,few,TRBV30,CAWRGMTGSSYNEQFF,TGTGCCTGGAGAGGAATGACAGGATCTTCCTACAATGAGCAGTTCTTC
16,TRBD2,TRBJ2-3,.,TRBV11-2,CASSASLAGGTDTQYF,TGTGCCAGCAGCGCCTCGCTAGCGGGGGGCACAGATACGCAGTATTTT
14,TRBD1,TRBJ2-6,.,TRBV30,CAWETGSGANVLTF,TGTGCCTGGGAGACAGGGTCTGGGGCCAACGTCCTGACTTTC
15,.,TRBJ2-2,.,TRBV11-2,CASSLEGANTGELFF,TGTGCCAGCAGCTTAGAAGGGGCGAACACCGGGGAGCTGTTTTTT
18,.,TRBJ1-2,once,TRBV7-9,CASSLLTGRGRGYYGYTF,TGTGCCAGCAGCCTACTGACTGGTCGGGGCAGGGGATACTATGGCTACACCTTC
13,.,TRBJ1-2,few,TRBV5-4,CASSLASGLGYTF,TGTGCCAGCAGCTTGGCCTCAGGGCTTGGCTACACCTTC
13,.,TRBJ2-1,.,TRBV4-3,CASSQDLSNEQFF,TGCGCCAGCAGCCAAGATCTTTCCAATGAGCAGTTCTTC
16,TRBD1,TRBJ1-3,few,TRBV7-2,CASSIDRGRVGNTIYF,TGTGCCAGCAGCATCGACAGGGGGCGAGTTGGAAACACCATATATTTT
14,.,TRBJ1-3,.,TRBV15,CATSMGEAGNTIYF,TGTGCCACCAGTATGGGTGAGGCTGGAAACACCATATATTTT
15,TRBD1,TRBJ2-7,.,TRBV7-6,CASSLGAGTGAEQYF,TGTGCCAGCAGCTTAGGGGCCGGGACAGGGGCTGAGCAGTACTTC
15,.,TRBJ1-6,.,TRBV9,CASSVGTDGNSPLHF,TGTGCCAGCAGCGTAGGGACAGACGGAAATTCACCCCTCCACTTT
14,TRBD1,TRBJ1-1,once,TRBV29-1,CSVRTGGMNTEAFF,TGCAGCGTTCGGACAGGGGGCATGAACACTGAAGCTTTCTTT
14,TRBD1,TRBJ2-7,.,TRBV5-4,CASSDHAGGDEQYF,TGTGCCAGCAGCGACCACGCAGGGGGCGATGAGCAGTACTTC
14,.,TRBJ2-7,.,TRBV30,CAWSGTFFIGEQYF,TGTGCCTGGAGCGGGACATTTTTTATCGGCGAGCAGTACTTC
14,.,TRBJ1-3,.,TRBV19,CASTMTVTGNTIYF,TGTGCCAGTACCATGACAGTTACTGGAAACACCATATATTTT
16,.,TRBJ2-7,.,TRBV29-1,CSVGSGRTGDSYEQYF,TGCAGCGTCGGTTCGGGGAGGACGGGGGACTCCTACGAGCAGTACTTC